This TCR beta chain came from a study of tumor and adjacent non-tumor tissue in lung cancer. Study as a whole: Stage I to III disease affected 10 men and about five women aged roughly 30 to 76. Samples averaged about 4.17 million productive TCRbeta reads each.

As concerns this clonotype: Its antigen is as yet unknown. The junction departs from the called germline gene at one end, perhaps through a read error.

This sample's RNA came from whole unsorted tissue. The library came from three nested PCR rounds adapted from ARM-PCR protocols. TCRdb used MiXCR to reprocess the multiplex PCR reads, holding one entry per CDR3 protein. The sample lists under 150,000 distinct CDR3 sequences, about 66% occurring once. This CDR3 region has 13 residues. CDR1 and CDR2 (germline): SGHAT, FQDESV (reference sequence). The study's findings and limits: Compared with tumor, normal lung showed significantly lower TCR diversity. In normal lung, the top 100 clones were significantly more dominant than in tumor.

The chain combines TRBV11-1 with TRBJ2-1; D uncertain. The receptor was isolated from a man younger than 40 with non-small cell lung cancer. Sequenced material: lung tumor tissue. This chain's CDR3 is CASSLLGYNEEFF. CDR3 sequence (DNA): TGTGCGAGCAGCTTATTGGGTTACAATGAGGAGTTCTTC.